This passage covers 18 T cell receptor beta chains from one sample sequenced in a study of molecular identifiers for immune sequencing clone quantification (dated by TCRdb to 2016 to 2019). To prepare the library, PCR was applied. The run used an Illumina HiSeq 4000. Starting from the raw public reads, TCRdb applied fastp trimming at Q25, assembled clones with MiXCR and retained in-frame beta chains. Rows are unified per CDR3 protein, each entry keeping the most common DNA and genes. The sample yields about 640,000 distinct CDR3 sequences; 15% to 20% were counted once. Roughly 0.85% of the sample is taken by the ten largest. What was sequenced was naive CD8+ T cells from blood, with Jurkat cell RNA spiked in. According to the study, the label for this sample's cell subset or site signals: FACS-sorted CD8+CD4-CCR7+CD45RA+ naive T cells. The source is a human donor in good health. Some libraries in this study had Jurkat cell RNA spiked in.

In regard to this clonotype: This may stem from a read error, because a much larger clone lies one nucleotide away. The gene calls are TRBV11-2 and TRBJ2-1, with 13 bases matching TRBD2. Per the germline V gene, CDR1 is SGHAT and CDR2 is FQNNGV. This CDR3 is built from 16 residues. Trimming at V came to 2 bases and at J to 8 bases, leaving 6 bases not matched to a gene. The CDR3 here is CASSLTFGLAGDEQFF. CDR3 coding DNA: TGTGCCAGCAGCTTAACCTTTGGACTAGCGGGAGATGAGCAGTTCTTC.

Comment on this clonotype: A much larger clone lies a single base off, so this may be a read error. The chain carries TRBV24-1 and TRBJ2-1, with 7 bases lining up with TRBD1. With V trimmed by 3 bases and J by 6 bases, 4 bases remained unmatched. The CDR3 is made up of 14 amino acids. Germline lookup yields CDR1 KGHDR and CDR2 SFDVKD. The CDR3 loop is CATSDPDRSNEQFF. The CDR3 bases are TGTGCCACCAGTGATCCGGACAGGAGCAATGAGCAGTTCTTC.

At least ten counts were recorded for this clonotype. The chain joins TRBV4-1 to TRBJ1-5, with unresolved D. Germline V gene sequence: CDR1 MGHRA, CDR2 YSYEKL. The V end lost 0 bases, the J end lost 0 bases, and 12 bases lay between the germline ends. The CDR3 is made up of 17 amino acids. The CDR3 protein is CASSQDLNTYSNQPQHF. Written as DNA, the CDR3 is TGCGCCAGCAGCCAAGATTTGAACACTTATAGCAATCAGCCCCAGCATTTT.

As concerns this clonotype: A read error may be the cause here, since a much bigger clone is one base away. The chain uses TRBV11-2 and TRBJ2-5; TRBD1 matches 8 bases. Looked up from germline, CDR1 is SGHAT and CDR2 is FQNNGV. With V trimmed by 4 bases and J by 4 bases, 5 bases remained unmatched. This CDR3 region has 14 residues. CDR3 coding DNA: TGTGCCAGCAGCTGGGGACAGGCCTTAGAGACCCAGTACTTC. Translated: CASSWGQALETQYF.

This clonotype was recorded only once. This sequence joins TRBV24-1 and TRBJ2-3; 10 bases agree with TRBD2. The CDR3 runs 17 residues. After removal of 6 bases from V and 4 bases from J, the junction contained 12 bases not matched to a gene. Per germline, CDR1 KGHDR and CDR2 SFDVKD. The CDR3 DNA sequence: TGTGCCACCAGTTCAATCCAGAGCGGGAGGGTTGCAGATACGCAGTATTTT. Translated: CATSSIQSGRVADTQYF.

The chain recombines TRBV20-1 with TRBJ2-7; possibly TRBD1 for D (6 bases). Trimming removed 5 bases at V and 1 base at J, with 12 bases between. This CDR3 has 13 residues. Germline CDR1 DFQATT, CDR2 SNEGSKA (reference sequence). The CDR3 coding sequence is TGCAGTGCTTCAGGGGTTTATTCCTACGAGCAGTACTTC. It translates to CSASGVYSYEQYF.

The sample holds many counts of this clonotype. The chain is built from TRBV19 and TRBJ2-7, with D maybe TRBD2 (5 bases). Germline V CDR1 and CDR2: LNHDA, SQIVND (reference sequence). The V end lost 3 bases, the J end lost 3 bases, and 12 bases lay between the germline ends. The CDR3 is made up of 14 amino acids. The CDR3 region is CASSIADGVYEQYF. CDR3 sequence (DNA): TGTGCCAGTAGTATCGCGGACGGGGTCTACGAGCAGTACTTC.

This clonotype was seen more than once but under ten times. The rearrangement uses TRBV5-6 and TRBJ2-7; 8 bases match TRBD2. V lost 3 bases and J lost 4; bases outside the gene matches: 9. Germline CDR1 reads SGHDT; CDR2 reads YYEEEE. CDR3 length equals 15 residues. This CDR3 is CASSWGTSYKYEQYF. The CDR3 DNA is TGTGCCAGCAGCTGGGGGACTAGTTATAAGTACGAGCAGTACTTC.

This clonotype was observed at least ten times. The V gene is TRBV6-5, the J gene TRBJ2-3; 7 bases agree with TRBD2. The CDR3 is made up of 14 amino acids. The trim removed 5 bases at V and 4 bases at J, leaving 6 bases unmatched. CDR1 and CDR2 from the germline V gene are MNHEY and SVGAGI. CDR3 sequence reads: CASSRGGFADTQYF. The CDR3, as DNA: TGTGCCAGCAGTCGCGGGGGATTCGCAGATACGCAGTATTTT.

Comments on this clonotype: A much larger clone differs from this one at a single base, so this may be a read error. V and J are TRBV12-3 or TRBV12-4 and TRBJ2-3, with no clear D. CDR3 length: 14 amino acids. The germline V and J ends were trimmed by 3 bases and 4 bases, with 11 bases remaining between them. CDR3 sequence reads: CASSFYRYADTQYF. Here the CDR3 DNA reads TGTGCCAGCAGTTTTTACCGATACGCAGATACGCAGTATTTT.

This clonotype was picked up a small number of times. The rearrangement links TRBV21-1 to TRBJ2-5; the D call in the table, TRBD2, was not verified against the DNA. TRBV21-1 is a recognized pseudogene. CDR3 size: 14 residues. CDR3 amino acids: CASSSPTSGETQYF. The CDR3 DNA reads as TGTGCCAGCAGCAGCCCGACTAGCGGAGAGACCCAGTACTTC.

About this clonotype itself: A junction boundary mismatches the germline segment, possibly from a read error. V is TRBV6-5 and J is TRBJ2-3, with 7 bases matching TRBD1. The CDR3 has 15 amino acids. Germline CDR1 is MNHEY and CDR2 is SVGAGI. Written as DNA, the CDR3 is TGTCCCAGCAATTACCTGTCAGGGGGAACAGATACGCAGTATTTT. It yields the protein CPSNYLSGGTDTQYF.

The gene calls are TRBV7-9 and TRBJ1-6; no reliable D call. Trimming took off 4 bases at V and 14 bases at J, with 15 bases between the two ends. This CDR3 comprises 13 residues. Germline V CDR1 and CDR2: SEHNR, FQNEAQ (reference sequence). CDR3 sequence reads: CASSSAHAGSLHF. The CDR3 DNA reads as TGTGCCAGCAGCTCCGCCCATGCGGGGTCCCTCCACTTT.

A word on this clonotype: A read error may account for a junction end that differs from germline. The V and J genes are TRBV27 and TRBJ1-5; 8 nucleotides match TRBD1. CDR3 length equals 15 residues. CDR1 is MNHEY, CDR2 SMNVEV, per germline (reference sequence). The CDR3 spells CAGSLSGGASQPQHF. CDR3 in DNA: TGTGCCGGCAGTTTGTCAGGGGGCGCTTCTCAGCCCCAGCATTTT.

This clonotype was recorded many times. The chain joins TRBV6-5 to TRBJ2-7; D remains unclear. CDR1 and CDR2 (germline): MNHEY, SVGAGI. V lost 2 bases, J lost 4 bases, and 9 bases lay in between. This CDR3 comprises 13 residues. CDR3: CASSYATGYEQYF. In nucleotides, the CDR3 is TGTGCCAGCAGTTACGCCACGGGTTACGAGCAGTACTTC.

This chain connects TRBV14 to TRBJ2-1; D uncertain. V was clipped by 1 base and J by 0 bases, with 7 bases between them. Germline CDR1 and CDR2: SGHDN and FVKESK. The CDR3 is made up of 15 amino acids. This CDR3 is CASSQVQSSYNEQFF. CDR3 nucleotides: TGTGCCAGCAGCCAAGTCCAAAGCTCCTACAATGAGCAGTTCTTC.

The table lists this clonotype with a count of one. A clone one base away is much larger, so this may be a read error. DNA of the CDR3: TGTGCCGGCACCCAAACGCTTAGGTTTGACACCGGGGAGCTGTTTTTT. Residues: CAGTQTLRFDTGELFF. The chain employs TRBV2 and TRBJ2-2; the D is unclear. This CDR3 spans 16 amino acids. V lost 11 bases, J lost 3 bases, and 22 bases lay in between. Germline V gene lookup returns CDR1 SNHLY and CDR2 FYNNEI.

This chain uses TRBV12-3 or TRBV12-4 with TRBJ2-7, with 8 bases identical to TRBD1. This CDR3 contains 15 residues. V shed 3 bases and J 5 bases; nucleotides not matched to a gene: 9. As DNA, the CDR3 is TGTGCCAGCAGTTTTAGGGCAGGGGGCAAGAACGAGCAGTACTTC. This encodes CASSFRAGGKNEQYF.